The following is a T cell receptor (beta chain) sequence with its context. Its antigen is unidentified. Researchers built TCR beta libraries using quantitative 5'-RACE with molecular barcodes. TCRdb passed the 5' RACE reads through MiXCR, listing each CDR3 protein once. This sample yields 700,000 or so distinct CDR3 sequences, of which under 20% are seen a single time; 15% to 20% belongs to the top ten. The V gene's germline CDR1 is MNHNS and CDR2 SASEGT. The trim removed 6 bases at V and 2 bases at J, leaving 8 bases unmatched. The CDR3 loop spans 16 amino acids. The data originate from a study of CD8 T cells in ankylosing spondylitis. Findings and caveats of the study: For ankylosing spondylitis blood, a TCR beta motif of under 10 highly homologous variants appeared characteristic. Researchers reportedly found disease-linked clones significantly enriched in matched ankylosing spondylitis synovial fluid.

The source material was blood, either unsorted or a sorted T cell fraction (not recorded which). This receptor was identified in a male donor with ankylosing spondylitis. V gene TRBV6-1 combines with J gene TRBJ1-2; 11 positions match TRBD1. The CDR3 is CASSRAGTGGNYGYTF. The CDR3 nucleotides are TGTGCCAGCAGCCGTGCAGGGACAGGGGGGAACTATGGCTACACCTTC.